The clone carrying this TCR beta chain has ten or more counts. Its specificity is unknown. Sample-barcoded 5' priming and a J-beta primer mix drove a second PCR of roughly 6 to 12 cycles. Unique molecular identifiers of 12 random nucleotides labeled each cDNA. TCRdb recomputed calls from the 5' RACE reads with MiXCR, one row per CDR3 protein. Of some 800,000 distinct CDR3 sequences listed, 40% to 50% are singletons. The record originates from a study of blood T cells in healthy people across ages. The study, taken as a whole, reports: From one million sequenced T cells, diversity estimates were lower bounds. In long-lived donors, naive CD4+ cell counts and diversity exceeded those of aged donors.

Trimming took 3 bases from V and 5 from J, leaving 13 bases between them. The CDR3 totals 14 residues. Germline V gene lookup returns CDR1 SGHTA and CDR2 FQGNSA. This chain links TRBV7-2 with TRBJ2-5; D is perhaps TRBD1 (5 bases). The TCR was taken from a man aged 55-75 years in good health. The sample comprised blood. The CDR3 is CASSFQTAGETQYF. The CDR3 DNA reads as TGTGCCAGCAGCTTCCAGACAGCCGGGGAGACCCAGTACTTC.